The entry that follows covers one T cell receptor beta chain sequence. Its specificity is not known. This sample was taken from a study of early stage breast cancer tumors. Points from the study as a whole: Enriched TCRB sequences shared across patients were mostly commonly generated sequences.

Data came from immunoSEQ multiplex PCR; TCRdb stores just in-frame clones and leaves some out. The sample has more than 65,000 clones, roughly 80% seen once. This receptor was obtained from a person aged 35 to 50 with breast cancer. Sequenced input: blood.

Here the CDR3 reads CASSLPHLAGVRDTQYF. CDR3 DNA sequence: TGTGCCAGCAGTTTACCCCACCTAGCGGGAGTTAGAGATACGCAGTATTTT. The rearrangement links TRBV28 to TRBJ2-3, with 10 bases identical to TRBD2. V dropped 2 bases and J dropped 5; count of bases not matched to a gene: 10. CDR3 length equals 17 residues. The V gene's germline CDR1 is MDHEN and CDR2 SYDVKM.